This T cell receptor (beta chain) was obtained from a study of T-cell memory formation after mild COVID-19. Many counts were recorded for this clonotype. CDR3 size: 13 residues. The V gene lost 1 base and the J gene lost 1 base, with 7 bases spanning the gap. Germline V gives CDR1 SQVTM, CDR2 ANQGSEA. Via MiXCR, TCRdb re-called the 5' RACE reads, giving one row per CDR3 protein. The sample includes 300,000 to 400,000 distinct CDR3 sequences, under 15% of them seen just once. V is TRBV29-1 and J is TRBJ1-1; D is perhaps TRBD1 (5 bases). This TCR was recovered from a man younger than 30 who had mild COVID-19 (a few samples of this study predate the infection). Cell type and time point are not known. Sequencing was performed on PBMCs or a T cell subset sorted from them (not recorded which). This CDR3 is CSVEGGQNTEAFF. The DNA of the CDR3 is TGCAGCGTTGAAGGGGGCCAGAACACTGAAGCTTTCTTT.